The clone carrying this T cell receptor beta chain was found a few times. The data belong to a study of T-cell reconstitution after alpha-beta-depleted transplantation in children. The CDR3 spans 14 residues. CDR1 DFQATT and CDR2 SNEGSKA come from the germline V gene (reference sequence). V lost 6 bases and J lost 2; bases outside the gene matches: 8. Using unique molecular identifiers, the investigators prepared the TCRbeta library. Each CDR3 protein is one row after TCRdb ran MiXCR on the PCR reads. The sample includes 380,000 or so distinct CDR3 sequences, about an eighth of them seen just once. This sequence was found in a human donor who donated a stem cell graft to a child with Fanconi anemia. The sequencing used PBMCs, collected from the stem cell graft. This chain connects TRBV20-1 to TRBJ2-3, with 7 bases that match TRBD2. The CDR3 here is CSASGGSYTDTQYF. DNA for the CDR3: TGCAGTGCATCCGGGGGGAGCTACACAGATACGCAGTATTTT.